This T cell receptor (beta chain) is from a study of T cell responses to AZD1222 COVID-19 vaccine. Turning to the study itself: Pooled together were second doses at about 4 or about 12 weeks.

The germline V gene encodes CDR1 SGDLS and CDR2 YYNGEE. The CDR3 spans 16 residues. V was trimmed by 3 bases and J by 4 bases, leaving 19 bases between them. The sample holds a few counts of this clone. Its antigen is not identified. The data were produced by immunoSEQ multiplex PCR, yet TCRdb's version contains in-frame clones alone and is incomplete. The sample includes tens of thousands of clones, 80% to 90% seen only once; the top ten take about 5.6%. Study-level points and caveats: Donors were largely white British and mainly female; clonal diversity was possibly underestimated. Sampling captured repertoires only after the peak T cell response.

This TCR was sampled from an adult in good health. The chain has TRBV9 and TRBJ1-2; perhaps TRBD1 as D (5 bases). The specimen comprised peripheral blood, sampled on day 0 of AZD1222 vaccination. The CDR3 region has the DNA TGTGCCAGCAGCGCCCCCGGGCAGGGTCCCCTCTATGGCTACACCTTC. Its protein product is CASSAPGQGPLYGYTF.